The 5 T cell receptor beta chains presented below share a single source sample, sequenced in a study of blood T cell repertoires in COVID-19. TCRdb's table, derived via immunoSEQ multiplex PCR, lists solely in-frame clones and lacks some. The sample has roughly 200,000 clones; about 85% are singletons. The sample was PBMCs or T cells enriched from blood (not recorded which). Receptor source: a man aged 35 to 55 who had recovered from COVID-19.

This clone was seen a few times. The CDR3 protein is CASSKAHTSGSRTYEQYF. Written as DNA, the CDR3 is TGTGCCAGCAGCAAGGCTCATACTAGCGGGAGTAGAACGTACGAGCAGTACTTC. The rearrangement uses TRBV3-1 (or the pseudogene TRBV3-2) and TRBJ2-7, with TRBD2 identical over 11 bases. Germline V gives CDR1 LGHDT, CDR2 YNNKEL (reference sequence). This CDR3 is 18 amino acids long. The J segment lost 4 bases and the V segment lost 5 bases, leaving 16 bases of the junction unmatched.

The V call is TRBV5-1, the J call TRBJ1-1, with D hard to call. Germline CDR1 is SGHRS and CDR2 is YFSETQ. V was pared by 4 bases and J by 1 base, with 11 bases between. There are 14 residues in the CDR3. The CDR3 reads CASSDLTENTEAFF. The DNA of the CDR3 is TGCGCCAGCAGCGACTTGACGGAGAACACTGAAGCTTTCTTT.

This clone was counted between two and nine times. The chain recombines TRBV5-5 with TRBJ1-2; no clear D gene. Trimming cost V 0 bases and J 3 bases, with 9 bases left between them. CDR3 length: 14 residues. Germline CDR1 is SGHKS and CDR2 is YYEKEE (reference sequence). The DNA for the CDR3 is TGTGCCAGCAGCTTGGGACCCCGGGACTATGGCTACACCTTC. Amino acids: CASSLGPRDYGYTF.

This chain connects TRBV4-3 to TRBJ1-6; possibly TRBD1 for D (6 bases). V was shortened by 2 bases and J by 6 bases, with 17 bases between the two germline ends. CDR1 and CDR2 from the germline V gene are LGHNA and YSLEER. The CDR3 consists of 17 residues. The CDR3 DNA sequence: TGCGCCAGCAGCCAAACAGGAGGCGGGGGCGTTAATTCACCCCTCCACTTT. This gives the protein CASSQTGGGGVNSPLHF.

This clone was counted only a few times. This chain connects TRBV19 to TRBJ1-5; D remains unclear. The CDR3 runs to 11 residues. Germline lookup yields CDR1 LNHDA and CDR2 SQIVND (reference sequence). The V end was cut by 5 bases, the J end by 13 bases, with 12 bases between. In DNA form, the CDR3 reads TGTGCCAGTAGTTTTACAGACCTTCAGCATTTT. This encodes CASSFTDLQHF.